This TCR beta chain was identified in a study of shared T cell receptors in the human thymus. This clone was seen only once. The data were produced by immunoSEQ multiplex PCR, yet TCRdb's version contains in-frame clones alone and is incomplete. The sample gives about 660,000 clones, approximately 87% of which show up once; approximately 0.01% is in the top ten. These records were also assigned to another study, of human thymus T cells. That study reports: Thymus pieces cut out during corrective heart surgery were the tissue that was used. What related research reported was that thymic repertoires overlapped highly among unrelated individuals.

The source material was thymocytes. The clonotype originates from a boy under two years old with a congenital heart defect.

The CDR3 reads CASSPTGSEDGYTF. In DNA form, the CDR3 reads TGTGCCAGCAGTCCAACGGGGAGCGAGGATGGCTACACCTTC. The V and J genes are TRBV27 and TRBJ1-2; no clear D. There are 14 residues in the CDR3. V was shortened by 5 bases and J by 6 bases, with 16 bases between the two germline ends. CDR1 and CDR2 from the germline V gene are MNHEY and SMNVEV (reference sequence).